The source of this TCR beta chain is a study of blood T cell repertoires in COVID-19. Here immunoSEQ multiplex PCR was the method, and the copy in TCRdb shows in-frame clones only, minus some. The sample lists 75,000 to 95,000 clones, 84% occurring once. Germline V CDR1 and CDR2: LNHDA, SQIVND (reference sequence). Trimming left V 1 base short and J 5 bases short, with 14 bases between. The CDR3 has 15 amino acids. This chain uses TRBV19 with TRBJ2-5, with a weak D call TRBD2 (5 bases). The material sequenced was peripheral blood. The clonotype originates from a man in his sixties with acute or convalescent COVID-19. CDR3 region: CASSIGGRGVETQYF. The CDR3 bases are TGTGCCAGTAGTATAGGAGGGCGTGGGGTGGAGACCCAGTACTTC.